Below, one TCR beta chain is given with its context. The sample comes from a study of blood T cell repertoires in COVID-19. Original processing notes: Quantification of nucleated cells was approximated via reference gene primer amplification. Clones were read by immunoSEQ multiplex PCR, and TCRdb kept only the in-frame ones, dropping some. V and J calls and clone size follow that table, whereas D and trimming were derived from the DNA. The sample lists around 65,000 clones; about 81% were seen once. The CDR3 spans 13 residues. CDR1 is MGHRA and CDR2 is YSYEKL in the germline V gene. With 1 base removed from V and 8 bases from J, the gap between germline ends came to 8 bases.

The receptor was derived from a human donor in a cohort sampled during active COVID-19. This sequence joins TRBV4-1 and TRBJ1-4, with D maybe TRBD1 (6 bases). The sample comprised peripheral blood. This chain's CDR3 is CASSQVRGEKLFF. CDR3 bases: TGCGCCAGCAGCCAAGTGAGGGGGGAAAAACTGTTTTTT.